These 7 T cell receptor beta chains were sequenced from one sample in a study of blood T cell repertoires in COVID-19. Here immunoSEQ multiplex PCR was the method, and the copy in TCRdb shows in-frame clones only, minus some. In the table there are 65,000 to 85,000 clones, around nine tenths of which are singletons. Sequenced: peripheral blood. These receptors all come from a human donor in a cohort sampled during active COVID-19.

V gene TRBV7-2 combines with J gene TRBJ2-1; maybe TRBD2 (5 bases). The germline V and J ends were trimmed by 5 bases and 2 bases, with 19 bases remaining between them. The CDR3 extends over 17 amino acids. The germline V gene has CDR1 SGHTA and CDR2 FQGNSA. The CDR3 loop reads CASSPTSDASTYNEQFF. CDR3 DNA sequence: TGTGCCAGCAGCCCGACGTCGGACGCTAGCACCTACAATGAGCAGTTCTTC.

The V and J genes are TRBV9 and TRBJ2-7; 7 nucleotides align to TRBD1. Unmatched junction bases numbered 8, after V lost 3 bases and J lost 5 bases. This CDR3 has 14 amino acids. Germline CDR1 reads SGDLS; CDR2 reads YYNGEE. The CDR3 here is CASSAGTGVHEQYF. CDR3 nucleotide sequence: TGTGCCAGCAGCGCGGGAACAGGGGTCCACGAGCAGTACTTC.

The genes are TRBV7-6 and TRBJ1-3; 10 nucleotides align to TRBD1. The J segment lost 4 bases and the V segment lost 0 bases, leaving 6 bases of the junction unmatched. Germline loops: CDR1 SGHVS, CDR2 FNYEAQ. The CDR3 is 17 residues long. This CDR3 is CASSLALGQGSGNTIYF. DNA for the CDR3: TGTGCCAGCAGCTTAGCGTTGGGACAGGGGTCCGGAAACACCATATATTTT.

The chain links TRBV6-5 to TRBJ1-2; D is ambiguous. CDR3 length: 13 amino acids. V was shortened by 4 bases and J by 1 base, with 7 bases between the two germline ends. Germline V gene data show CDR1 as MNHEY and CDR2 as SVGAGI. For the CDR3, the DNA is TGTGCCAGCAGTTTAACAGATAACTATGGCTACACCTTC. Translated, it gives CASSLTDNYGYTF.

This clone is medium-sized in the sample. The chain employs TRBV19 and TRBJ1-5, with 7 bases that match TRBD1. The CDR3 length is 15 residues. V dropped 5 bases and J dropped 2; count of bases not matched to a gene: 6. From germline, CDR1 is LNHDA and CDR2 SQIVND (reference sequence). CDR3 region: CASSFQGDGNQPQHF. CDR3 bases: TGTGCCAGTAGTTTCCAGGGGGATGGCAATCAGCCCCAGCATTTT.

The chain uses TRBV10-1 and TRBJ1-4; D not certain. Germline CDR1 is WNHNN and CDR2 is SYGVQD (reference sequence). CDR3 length equals 13 residues. CDR3 loop: CASAPGGSEKLFF. The CDR3 DNA sequence: TGCGCTAGTGCCCCCGGAGGGAGTGAAAAACTGTTTTTT.

The gene calls are TRBV5-1 and TRBJ2-2; 8 nucleotides align to TRBD2. Losses at the gene ends were 3 bases for V and 3 bases for J; bases not matched to a gene: 1. Germline lookup yields CDR1 SGHRS and CDR2 YFSETQ. This CDR3 contains 14 residues. CDR3 sequence (DNA): TGCGCCAGCAGCTGGCGGGGGGACACCGGGGAGCTGTTTTTT. Residues: CASSWRGDTGELFF.